Below are 28 T cell receptor beta chains sequenced from a single sample in a study of T cells in Graves' hyperthyroidism and ophthalmopathy. From RNA transcripts, TCR beta CDR3 regions were amplified. With the HTBI primer set, the TCR CDR3 went through a first round of RT-PCR. Via MiXCR, TCRdb re-called the multiplex PCR reads, giving one row per CDR3 protein. Of 500,000 to 600,000 distinct CDR3 sequences detected, 40% to 50% appear once; the ten largest clones hold around two fifths. Sequences were obtained from peripheral blood or thyroid tissue (not recorded which). These receptors all come from an adult woman with Graves' disease, either hyperthyroidism or ophthalmopathy (not recorded which).

This clonotype was observed a handful of times. The V gene is TRBV19, the J gene TRBJ1-2, with D unclear. Trimming removed 9 bases from V and 4 bases from J, with 12 bases in between. CDR1 and CDR2 from the germline V gene are LNHDA and SQIVND (reference sequence). The CDR3 extends over 12 amino acids. CDR3 nucleotides: TGTGCCAGCGTCCTTTACAGCTATGGCTACACCTTC. Its protein product is CASVLYSYGYTF.

Turning to this clonotype: This may be a read error: a much more frequent sequence differs by one nucleotide. The chain joins TRBV7-9 to TRBJ1-6, with TRBD1 matching over 9 bases. Looked up from germline, CDR1 is SEHNR and CDR2 is FQNEAQ (reference sequence). CDR3 length: 18 residues. CDR3 DNA: TGTGCCAGCAGCCTGGGGACAGGGAGGTCCTCCTATAATTCACCCCCCCACTTT. The encoded protein is CASSLGTGRSSYNSPPHF.

This clonotype was detected many times. V usage is TRBV20-1 and J usage is TRBJ1-6; D might be TRBD1 (6 bases). V was pared by 4 bases and J by 6 bases, with 10 bases between. The CDR3 has 13 amino acids. The germline V gene encodes CDR1 DFQATT and CDR2 SNEGSKA (reference sequence). CDR3 amino acids: CSAIIGGNSPLHF. DNA for the CDR3: TGCAGTGCTATCATAGGGGGTAATTCACCCCTCCACTTT.

Turning to this clonotype: One end of the junction varies from germline; a read error may be responsible. The V gene is TRBV7-3, the J gene TRBJ2-5, with TRBD2 matching over 9 bases. Germline values: CDR1 SGHTA, CDR2 FQGTGA. This CDR3 spans 15 amino acids. DNA for the CDR3: TGTGCCAGCAGGTTAAGCGGGGGGTCCCAAGAGACCCAGTACTTC. Residues: CASRLSGGSQETQYF.

There are many counts of this clonotype. The V and J genes are TRBV20-1 and TRBJ1-4; D not certain. The V gene's germline CDR1 is DFQATT and CDR2 SNEGSKA (reference sequence). This CDR3 contains 10 residues. V was cut by 5 bases and J by 8 bases, with 6 bases left in between. This CDR3 is CSAPQEKLFF. The CDR3 bases are TGCAGTGCTCCTCAGGAAAAACTGTTTTTT.

This clonotype was detected once. This sequence joins TRBV10-3 and TRBJ1-5; D possibly corresponds to TRBD1 (5 bases). The CDR3 sequence is 14 residues long. V gave up 8 bases and J gave up 6 bases, with 17 bases separating them. Germline CDR1 and CDR2: ENHRY and SYGVKD. The DNA of the CDR3 is TGTGCCATCGGTACGGGCAGGGCGGGTCAGCCCCAGCATTTT. Amino acids: CAIGTGRAGQPQHF.

This clonotype was counted ten times or more. The chain is built from TRBV7-2 and TRBJ2-7; D remains ambiguous. CDR1 and CDR2 (germline): SGHTA, FQGNSA. Deletions cut 5 bases from V and 6 bases from J, with 14 bases between. This CDR3 has 13 amino acids. The chain's CDR3 is CASSLVVRSEQYF. The CDR3 bases are TGTGCCAGCAGCCTAGTAGTGCGGAGCGAGCAGTACTTC.

As concerns this clonotype: The CDR3 does not close with the conserved phenylalanine or tryptophan, likely indicating a read error. V and J are TRBV19 and TRBJ2-5, with D tentatively TRBD1 or TRBD2 (5 bases each). The germline gives CDR1 LNHDA, CDR2 SQIVND (reference sequence). The germline V and J ends were trimmed by 3 bases and 5 bases, with 10 bases remaining between them. The CDR3 extends over 13 amino acids. The CDR3 sequence: CASSIQGRETQYL. CDR3 DNA: TGTGCCAGTAGTATTCAGGGACGGGAGACCCAGTACTTA.

This clonotype was observed a few times. The genes are TRBV29-1 and TRBJ2-7; 8 positions match TRBD1. This CDR3 has 13 residues. J gave up 7 bases and V 7 bases, and 12 bases lay outside the gene matches. The germline CDR1 and CDR2 sequences are SQVTM and ANQGSEA. CDR3 DNA sequence: TGCAGCGCCACGCCTACAGGGGGATGGGAGCAGTACTTC. Residues: CSATPTGGWEQYF.

This chain connects TRBV20-1 to TRBJ2-7; D is undetermined. The CDR3 is 12 residues long. Germline-derived CDR1 and CDR2 are DFQATT and SNEGSKA (reference sequence). Trimming cost V 3 bases and J 3 bases, with 9 bases left between them. The CDR3 spells CSARSIGYEQYF. The CDR3 DNA reads TGCAGTGCTAGGTCTATTGGCTACGAGCAGTACTTC.

The sample holds a few counts of this clonotype. The chain carries TRBV6-5 and TRBJ1-1; no firm D call. This CDR3 has 13 residues. Trimming left V 8 bases short and J 2 bases short, with 12 bases between. Germline CDR1 reads MNHEY; CDR2 reads SVGAGI. The CDR3 nucleotides read TGTGCCAGCGGAAACTGGGTCAACACTGAAGCTTTCTTT. It encodes CASGNWVNTEAFF.

V and J are TRBV2 and TRBJ2-1, with TRBD2 matching 11 bases. Per germline, CDR1 SNHLY and CDR2 FYNNEI. This CDR3 region has 15 residues. The ends lost 5 bases at V and 8 bases at J; junction bases unmatched: 8. The CDR3: CASSYSGRAADEQFF. CDR3 bases: TGTGCCAGCAGTTATAGCGGGAGGGCGGCCGATGAGCAGTTCTTC.

This clonotype was recorded a few times. The gene calls are TRBV20-1 and TRBJ1-2; D call uncertain. CDR3 length: 14 residues. Trimming pared 3 bases from V and 3 bases from J, leaving 14 bases between. Germline CDR1 is DFQATT and CDR2 is SNEGSKA (reference sequence). The CDR3 DNA follows: TGCAGTGCTAGGCGAAAGAGCCAGGACTATGGCTACACCTTC. Amino acid sequence: CSARRKSQDYGYTF.

This clonotype was counted at least ten times. The chain employs TRBV14 and TRBJ1-2; no clear D. V was pared by 4 bases and J by 4 bases, with 10 bases between. The germline gives CDR1 SGHDN, CDR2 FVKESK. This CDR3 spans 13 amino acids. The CDR3 DNA sequence: TGTGCCAGCAGCCGGGAGACAATCTATGGCTACACCTTC. It codes for CASSRETIYGYTF.

This chain connects TRBV10-3 to TRBJ1-1; D unresolved. V lost 4 bases, J lost 4 bases, and 16 bases lay in between. CDR3 size: 15 residues. The germline V gene encodes CDR1 ENHRY and CDR2 SYGVKD. This CDR3 reads CAISAAGKEGTEAFF. In DNA, the CDR3 is TGTGCCATCAGTGCGGCGGGAAAAGAGGGCACTGAAGCTTTCTTT.

This clonotype was found a few times. The chain combines TRBV10-3 with TRBJ1-2; possibly TRBD1 for D (5 bases). This CDR3 has 13 residues. Germline V gene lookup returns CDR1 ENHRY and CDR2 SYGVKD. Trimming shortened V by 6 bases and J by 6 bases, and 14 bases separated the two germline ends. CDR3 in amino acids: CAIRDAGSDGYTF. CDR3 bases: TGTGCCATCAGGGATGCAGGGTCCGATGGCTACACCTTC.

This clonotype was recorded once. V usage is TRBV6-6 and J usage is TRBJ1-1; D possibly corresponds to TRBD1 (6 bases). The germline V gene has CDR1 MNHNY and CDR2 SVGAGI (reference sequence). Trimming stripped 5 bases from V and 11 bases from J, with 24 bases between. This CDR3 contains 15 residues. As DNA, the CDR3 is TGTGCCAGCAGTCTCCCGGGGGGCGCAAGGTCCGAGGCTTTCTTT. Amino acids: CASSLPGGARSEAFF.

V and J are TRBV15 and TRBJ2-6, with a possible D match to TRBD2 (6 bases). This CDR3 contains 16 residues. CDR1 is LNHNV and CDR2 is YYDKDF in the germline V gene (reference sequence). Trimming removed 4 bases from V and 2 bases from J, with 12 bases in between. DNA for the CDR3: TGTGCCACCAGCATCGCGGGAATCACTGGGGCCAACGTCCTGACTTTC. Translating gives CATSIAGITGANVLTF. Filled out from reference TRBV15 and TRBJ2-6, the complete variable domain reads DAMVIQNPRYQVTQFGKPVTLSCSQTLNHNVMYWYQQKSSQAPKLLFHYYDKDFNNEADTPDNFQSRRPNTSFCFLDIRSPGLGDTAMYLCATSIAGITGANVLTFGAGSRLTVL.

The rearrangement uses TRBV28 and TRBJ1-5; TRBD1 agrees at 9 bases. Germline V gene lookup returns CDR1 MDHEN and CDR2 SYDVKM. Trimming took 5 bases from V and 4 from J; bases not matched to a gene: 9. The length of the CDR3 is 16 residues. CDR3 DNA sequence: TGTGCCAGCAGTCGTCGAACAGGGGGCAGGAATCAGCCCCAGCATTTT. Translated, it gives CASSRRTGGRNQPQHF.

The chain combines TRBV15 with TRBJ1-5; 8 nucleotides line up with TRBD1. Looked up from germline, CDR1 is LNHNV and CDR2 is YYDKDF (reference sequence). This CDR3 is built from 13 residues. The V gene end was trimmed by 5 bases and the J gene end by 9 bases; junction bases not matched to a gene: 6. This CDR3 reads CATSSGGSWPQHF. In nucleotides, the CDR3 is TGTGCCACCAGCTCAGGGGGCTCCTGGCCCCAGCATTTT.

This clonotype has at least ten counts. The chain is built from TRBV20-1 and TRBJ1-2, with 10 bases matching TRBD1. The V gene end was trimmed by 6 bases and the J gene end by 4 bases; junction bases not matched to a gene: 8. CDR1 DFQATT and CDR2 SNEGSKA come from the germline V gene (reference sequence). The CDR3 has 14 amino acids. The CDR3 bases are TGCAGTGCAATACCGGGACAGGGGATCTATGGCTACACCTTC. It is translated as CSAIPGQGIYGYTF.

At least ten counts were recorded for this clonotype. J is TRBJ2-5 and V is TRBV7-2; TRBD1 matches 8 bases. Germline V CDR1 and CDR2: SGHTA, FQGNSA. This CDR3 has 13 residues. V lost 5 bases and J lost 5; bases outside the gene matches: 4. The CDR3 here is CASSPGGRETQYF. The CDR3 region has the DNA TGTGCCAGCAGCCCAGGGGGCCGGGAGACCCAGTACTTC.

This clonotype was seen ten or more times. This CDR3 is CSAPGTGEEKLFF. The CDR3 DNA is TGCAGTGCCCCTGGGACGGGCGAAGAAAAACTGTTTTTT. This chain connects TRBV20-1 to TRBJ1-4, with D possibly TRBD1 on 5 matching bases. The V and J ends lost 6 bases and 8 bases respectively, with 16 bases between them. The germline V gene encodes CDR1 DFQATT and CDR2 SNEGSKA (reference sequence). The CDR3 contains 13 residues.

This clonotype has at least ten counts. One end of the junction fails to match germline, which may point to a read error. The chain carries TRBV7-2 and TRBJ2-5; TRBD2 agrees at 8 bases. The germline CDR1 and CDR2 sequences are SGHTA and FQGNSA. The CDR3 is made up of 15 amino acids. The DNA of the CDR3 is TGTGCCAGCAGTTTAGTCCTCGCGGGGGGAGAGACCCAGTACTTC. Residues: CASSLVLAGGETQYF.

This clonotype was seen many times. J is TRBJ2-2 and V is TRBV11-2; D call uncertain. The CDR3 runs 15 residues. V gave up 0 bases and J gave up 5 bases, with 10 bases separating them. Germline CDR1 reads SGHAT; CDR2 reads FQNNGV. CDR3 sequence reads: CASSLDPARTGELFF. For the CDR3, the DNA is TGTGCCAGCAGCTTAGATCCGGCCCGTACCGGGGAGCTGTTTTTT. Together with reference TRBV11-2 and TRBJ2-2, the CDR3 gives the full variable domain: EAGVAQSPRYKIIEKRQSVAFWCNPISGHATLYWYQQILGQGPKLLIQFQNNGVVDDSQLPKDRFSAERLKGVDSTLKIQPAKLEDSAVYLCASSLDPARTGELFFGEGSRLTVL.

This clonotype was detected ten times or more. The genes are TRBV5-5 and TRBJ1-1; 7 bases agree with TRBD1. This CDR3 contains 14 residues. In germline, CDR1 is SGHKS, CDR2 YYEKEE (reference sequence). V was pared by 5 bases and J by 3 bases, with 7 bases of the junction left unmatched. The CDR3 is CASSPTGSDTEAFF. For the CDR3, the DNA is TGTGCCAGCAGTCCGACAGGGAGTGACACTGAAGCTTTCTTT.

Concerning this clonotype itself: Germline is not matched at one junction end, which may reflect a read error. The V and J genes are TRBV7-3 and TRBJ2-2, with D perhaps TRBD1 (6 bases). CDR1 and CDR2 from the germline V gene are SGHTA and FQGTGA. This CDR3 is 15 amino acids long. Written as DNA, the CDR3 is TGTGCCAGCAGCCCCAAAGGGGGAATCTCCGGGAAGCTGTTTTTT. This translates into CASSPKGGISGKLFF.

Of note for this clonotype: One end of the junction fails to match germline, which may point to a read error. The chain employs TRBV29-1 and TRBJ1-1, with 7 bases lining up with TRBD1. Germline V gene sequence: CDR1 SQVTM, CDR2 ANQGSEA. The CDR3 contains 16 residues. Here the CDR3 DNA reads TGCAGCGGTGAAAGGGGGTCGACAGGGTTGGGCACTGAAGCTTTCTTT. Translating it yields CSGERGSTGLGTEAFF.